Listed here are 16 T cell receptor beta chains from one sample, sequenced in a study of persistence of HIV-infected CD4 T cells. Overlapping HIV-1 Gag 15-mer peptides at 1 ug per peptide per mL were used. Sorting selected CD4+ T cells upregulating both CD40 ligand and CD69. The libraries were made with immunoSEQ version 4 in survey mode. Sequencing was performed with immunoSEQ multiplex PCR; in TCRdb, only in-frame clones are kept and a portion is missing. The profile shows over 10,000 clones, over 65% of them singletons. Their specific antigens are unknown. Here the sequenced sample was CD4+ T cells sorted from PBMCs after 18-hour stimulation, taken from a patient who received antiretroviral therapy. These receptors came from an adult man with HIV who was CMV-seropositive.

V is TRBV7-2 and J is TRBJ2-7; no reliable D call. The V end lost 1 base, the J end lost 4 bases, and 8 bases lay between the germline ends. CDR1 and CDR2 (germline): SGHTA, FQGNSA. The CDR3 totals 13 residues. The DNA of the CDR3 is TGTGCCAGCAGCTTAGACTCTCTGTACGAGCAGTACTTC. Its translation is CASSLDSLYEQYF.

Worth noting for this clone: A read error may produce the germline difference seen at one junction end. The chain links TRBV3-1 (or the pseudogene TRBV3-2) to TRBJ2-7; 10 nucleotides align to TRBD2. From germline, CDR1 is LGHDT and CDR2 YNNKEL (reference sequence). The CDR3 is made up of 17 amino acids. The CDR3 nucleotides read TGTGCCAGCAGCCAAGATAAGTTGGCTAGCGGGGGCAACCCGGGGCACTTC. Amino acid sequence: CASSQDKLASGGNPGHF.

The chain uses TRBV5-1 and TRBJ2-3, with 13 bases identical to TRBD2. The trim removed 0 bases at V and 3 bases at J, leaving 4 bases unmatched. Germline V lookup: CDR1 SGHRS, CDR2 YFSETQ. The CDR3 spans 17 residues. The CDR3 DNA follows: TGCGCCAGCAGCTTGGCCGGGACTAGCGGGATTACAGATACGCAGTATTTT. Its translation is CASSLAGTSGITDTQYF.

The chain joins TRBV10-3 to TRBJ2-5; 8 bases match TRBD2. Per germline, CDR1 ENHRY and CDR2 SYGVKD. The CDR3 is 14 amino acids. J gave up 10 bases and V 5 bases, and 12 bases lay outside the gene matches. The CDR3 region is CAISRGGGPVGQYF. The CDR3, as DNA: TGTGCCATCAGTCGAGGCGGGGGGCCAGTCGGCCAGTACTTC.

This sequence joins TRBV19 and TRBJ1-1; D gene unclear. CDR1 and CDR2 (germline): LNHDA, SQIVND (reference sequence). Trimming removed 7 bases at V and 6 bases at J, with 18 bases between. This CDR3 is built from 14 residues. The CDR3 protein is CASIHPGWMAEAFF. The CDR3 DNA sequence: TGTGCCAGTATTCACCCGGGATGGATGGCTGAAGCTTTCTTT.

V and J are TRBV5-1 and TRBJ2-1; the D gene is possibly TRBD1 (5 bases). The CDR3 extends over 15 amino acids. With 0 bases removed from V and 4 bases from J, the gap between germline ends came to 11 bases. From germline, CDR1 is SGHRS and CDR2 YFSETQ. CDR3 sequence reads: CASSLAGDSYNEQFF. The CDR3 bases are TGCGCCAGCAGCTTGGCCGGCGACAGTTACAATGAGCAGTTCTTC.

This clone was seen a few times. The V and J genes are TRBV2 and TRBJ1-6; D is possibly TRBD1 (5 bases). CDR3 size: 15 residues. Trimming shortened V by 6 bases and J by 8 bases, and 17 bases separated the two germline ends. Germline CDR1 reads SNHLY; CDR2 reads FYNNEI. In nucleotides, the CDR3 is TGTGCCAGCAGAGTTAGGGCAGGGAAGGATTCACCCCTCCACTTT. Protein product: CASRVRAGKDSPLHF. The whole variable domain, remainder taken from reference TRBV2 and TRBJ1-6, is EPEVTQTPSHQVTQMGQEVILRCVPISNHLYFYWYRQILGQKVEFLVSFYNNEISEKSEIFDDQFSVERPDGSNFTLKIRSTKLEDSAMYFCASRVRAGKDSPLHFGNGTRLTVT.

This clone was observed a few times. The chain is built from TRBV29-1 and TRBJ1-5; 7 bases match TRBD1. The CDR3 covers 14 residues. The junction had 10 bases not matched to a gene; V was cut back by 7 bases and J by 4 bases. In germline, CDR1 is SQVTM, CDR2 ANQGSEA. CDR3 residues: CSASTGTVNQPQHF. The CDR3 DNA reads TGCAGCGCATCCACCGGGACAGTAAATCAGCCCCAGCATTTT.

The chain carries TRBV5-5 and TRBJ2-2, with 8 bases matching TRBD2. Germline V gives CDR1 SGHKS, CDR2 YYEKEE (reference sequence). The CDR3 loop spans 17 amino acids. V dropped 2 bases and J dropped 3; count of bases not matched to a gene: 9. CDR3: CASSFLGGAGDTGELFF. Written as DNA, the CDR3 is TGTGCCAGCAGCTTCCTCGGGGGGGCAGGGGACACCGGGGAGCTGTTTTTT.

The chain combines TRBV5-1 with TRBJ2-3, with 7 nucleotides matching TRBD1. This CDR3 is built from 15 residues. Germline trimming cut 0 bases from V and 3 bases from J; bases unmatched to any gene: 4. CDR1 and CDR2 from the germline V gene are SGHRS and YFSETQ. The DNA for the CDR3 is TGCGCCAGCAGCTTGGAGGGACAGAAAACAGATACGCAGTATTTT. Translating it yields CASSLEGQKTDTQYF. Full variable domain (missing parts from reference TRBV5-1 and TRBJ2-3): KAGVTQTPRYLIKTRGQQVTLSCSPISGHRSVSWYQQTPGQGLQFLFEYFSETQRNKGNFPGRFSGRQFSNSRSEMNVSTLELGDSALYLCASSLEGQKTDTQYFGPGTRLTVL.

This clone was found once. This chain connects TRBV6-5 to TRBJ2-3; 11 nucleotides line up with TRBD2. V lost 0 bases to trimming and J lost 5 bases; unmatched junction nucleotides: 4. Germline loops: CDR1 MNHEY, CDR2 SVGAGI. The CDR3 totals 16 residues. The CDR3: CASSYSLAGGEDTQYF. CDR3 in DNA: TGTGCCAGCAGTTACTCTCTAGCGGGAGGCGAAGATACGCAGTATTTT.

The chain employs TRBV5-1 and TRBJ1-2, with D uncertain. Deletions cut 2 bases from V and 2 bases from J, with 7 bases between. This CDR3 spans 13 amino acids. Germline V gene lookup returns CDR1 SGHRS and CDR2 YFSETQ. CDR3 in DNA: TGCGCCAGCAGCTTATCCAAGAACTATGGCTACACCTTC. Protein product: CASSLSKNYGYTF.

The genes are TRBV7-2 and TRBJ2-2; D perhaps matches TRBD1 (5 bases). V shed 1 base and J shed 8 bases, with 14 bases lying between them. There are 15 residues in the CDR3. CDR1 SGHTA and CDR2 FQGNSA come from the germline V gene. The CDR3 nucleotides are TGTGCCAGCAGCTTAGACGGACGCACAGGAGGGGAGCTGTTTTTT. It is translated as CASSLDGRTGGELFF. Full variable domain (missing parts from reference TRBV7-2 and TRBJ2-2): GAGVSQSPSNKVTEKGKDVELRCDPISGHTALYWYRQSLGQGLEFLIYFQGNSAPDKSGLPSDRFSAERTGGSVSTLTIQRTQQEDSAVYLCASSLDGRTGGELFFGEGSRLTVL.

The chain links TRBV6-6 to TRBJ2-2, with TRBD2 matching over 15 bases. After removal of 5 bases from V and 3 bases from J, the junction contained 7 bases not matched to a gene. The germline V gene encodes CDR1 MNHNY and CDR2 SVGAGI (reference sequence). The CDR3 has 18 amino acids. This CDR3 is CASSRRTSGGADTGELFF. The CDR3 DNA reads TGTGCCAGCAGTCGGAGGACTAGCGGGGGGGCGGACACCGGGGAGCTGTTTTTT.

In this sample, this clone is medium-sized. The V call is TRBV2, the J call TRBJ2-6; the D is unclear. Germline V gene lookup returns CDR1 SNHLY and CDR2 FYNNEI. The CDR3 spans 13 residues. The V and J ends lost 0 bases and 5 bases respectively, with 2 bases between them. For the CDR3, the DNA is TGTGCCAGCAGTGAAGCCAGGGCCAACGTCCTGACTTTC. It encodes CASSEARANVLTF.

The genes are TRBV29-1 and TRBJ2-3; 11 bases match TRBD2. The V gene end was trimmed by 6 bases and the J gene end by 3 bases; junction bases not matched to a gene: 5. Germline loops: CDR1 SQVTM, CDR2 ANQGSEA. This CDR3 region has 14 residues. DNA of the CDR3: TGCAGCGTGACCGGGACTAGCGGAACAGATACGCAGTATTTT. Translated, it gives CSVTGTSGTDTQYF.